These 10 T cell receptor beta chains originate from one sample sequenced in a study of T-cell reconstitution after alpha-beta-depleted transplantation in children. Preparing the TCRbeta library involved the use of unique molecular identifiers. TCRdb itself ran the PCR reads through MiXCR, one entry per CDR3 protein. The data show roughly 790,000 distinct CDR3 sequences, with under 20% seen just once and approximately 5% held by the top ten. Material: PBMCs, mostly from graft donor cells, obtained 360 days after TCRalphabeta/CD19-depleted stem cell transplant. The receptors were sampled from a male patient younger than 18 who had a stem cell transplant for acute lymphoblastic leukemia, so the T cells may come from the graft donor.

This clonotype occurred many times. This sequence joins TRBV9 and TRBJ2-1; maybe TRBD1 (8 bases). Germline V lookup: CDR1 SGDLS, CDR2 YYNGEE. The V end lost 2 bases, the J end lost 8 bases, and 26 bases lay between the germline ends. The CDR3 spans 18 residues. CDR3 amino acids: CASSVEGRATGEGHEQFF. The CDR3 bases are TGTGCCAGCAGCGTGGAAGGGCGGGCGACAGGGGAGGGTCATGAGCAGTTCTTC.

The CDR3 sequence: CATSDGQVSTDTQYF. DNA of the CDR3: TGTGCCACCAGTGATGGACAGGTTAGCACAGATACGCAGTATTTT. The chain combines TRBV24-1 with TRBJ2-3; 7 bases agree with TRBD1. Germline values: CDR1 KGHDR, CDR2 SFDVKD. V shed 3 bases and J 0 bases; nucleotides not matched to a gene: 2. This CDR3 is built from 15 residues.

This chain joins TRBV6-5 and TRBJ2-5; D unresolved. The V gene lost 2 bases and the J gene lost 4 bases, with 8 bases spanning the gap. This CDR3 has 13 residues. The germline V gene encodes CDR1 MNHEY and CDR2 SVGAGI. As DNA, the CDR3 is TGTGCCAGCAGTTACGGCCGGGTAGAGACCCAGTACTTC. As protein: CASSYGRVETQYF.

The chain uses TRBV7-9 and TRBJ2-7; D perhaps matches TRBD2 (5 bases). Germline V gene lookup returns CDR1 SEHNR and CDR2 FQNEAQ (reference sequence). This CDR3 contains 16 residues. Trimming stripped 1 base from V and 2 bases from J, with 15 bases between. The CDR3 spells CASSLVLGGSTYEQYF. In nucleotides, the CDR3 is TGTGCCAGCAGCTTAGTTCTCGGCGGGTCCACCTACGAGCAGTACTTC. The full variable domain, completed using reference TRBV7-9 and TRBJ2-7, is DTGVSQNPRHKITKRGQNVTFRCDPISEHNRLYWYRQTLGQGPEFLTYFQNEAQLEKSRLLSDRFSAERPKGSFSTLEIQRTEQGDSAMYLCASSLVLGGSTYEQYFGPGTRLTVT.

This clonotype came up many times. CDR3 sequence: CASSFGGQPQHF. The CDR3 bases are TGTGCCAGCAGCTTCGGTGGACAGCCCCAGCATTTT. J is TRBJ1-5 and V is TRBV12-3 or TRBV12-4; D gene uncertain. Trimming removed 6 bases from V and 7 bases from J, with 10 bases in between. The CDR3 spans 12 residues.

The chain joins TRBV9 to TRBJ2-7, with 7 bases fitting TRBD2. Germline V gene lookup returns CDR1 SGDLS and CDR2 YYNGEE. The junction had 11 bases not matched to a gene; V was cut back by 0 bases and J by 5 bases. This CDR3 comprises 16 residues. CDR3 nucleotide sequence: TGTGCCAGCAGCGTAGTTGGGGGAGGGCTCTTGAACGAGCAGTACTTC. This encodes CASSVVGGGLLNEQYF. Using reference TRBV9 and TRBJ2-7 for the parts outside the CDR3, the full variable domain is DSGVTQTPKHLITATGQRVTLRCSPRSGDLSVYWYQQSLDQGLQFLIQYYNGEERAKGNILERFSAQQFPDLHSELNLSSLELGDSALYFCASSVVGGGLLNEQYFGPGTRLTVT.

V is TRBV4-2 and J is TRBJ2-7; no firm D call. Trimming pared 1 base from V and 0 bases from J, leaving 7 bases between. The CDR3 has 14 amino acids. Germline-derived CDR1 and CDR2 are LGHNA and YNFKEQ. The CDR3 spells CASSQGADSYEQYF. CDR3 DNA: TGTGCCAGCAGCCAAGGGGCGGACTCCTACGAGCAGTACTTC.

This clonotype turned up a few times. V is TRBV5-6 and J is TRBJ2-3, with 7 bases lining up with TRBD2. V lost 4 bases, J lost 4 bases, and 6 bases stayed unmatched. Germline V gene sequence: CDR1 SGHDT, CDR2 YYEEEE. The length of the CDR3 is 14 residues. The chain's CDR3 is CASSAGGRPDTQYF. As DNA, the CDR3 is TGTGCCAGCAGCGCAGGCGGGAGACCAGATACGCAGTATTTT. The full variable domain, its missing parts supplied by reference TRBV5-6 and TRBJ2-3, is DAGVTQSPTHLIKTRGQQVTLRCSPKSGHDTVSWYQQALGQGPQFIFQYYEEEERQRGNFPDRFSGHQFPNYSSELNVNALLLGDSALYLCASSAGGRPDTQYFGPGTRLTVL.

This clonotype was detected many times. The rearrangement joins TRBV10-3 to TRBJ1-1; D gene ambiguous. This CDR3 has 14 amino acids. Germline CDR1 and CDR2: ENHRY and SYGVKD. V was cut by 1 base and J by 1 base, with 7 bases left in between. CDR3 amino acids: CAISEWAANTEAFF. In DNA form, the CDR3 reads TGTGCCATCAGTGAGTGGGCAGCGAACACTGAAGCTTTCTTT.

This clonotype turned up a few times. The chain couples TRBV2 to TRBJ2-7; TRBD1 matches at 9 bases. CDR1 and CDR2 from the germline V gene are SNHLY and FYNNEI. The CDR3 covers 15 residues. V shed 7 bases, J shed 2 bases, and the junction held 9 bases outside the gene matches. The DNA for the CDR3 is TGTGCCAGCACCAACCCCGGGACAGGGACCTACGAGCAGTACTTC. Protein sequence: CASTNPGTGTYEQYF.